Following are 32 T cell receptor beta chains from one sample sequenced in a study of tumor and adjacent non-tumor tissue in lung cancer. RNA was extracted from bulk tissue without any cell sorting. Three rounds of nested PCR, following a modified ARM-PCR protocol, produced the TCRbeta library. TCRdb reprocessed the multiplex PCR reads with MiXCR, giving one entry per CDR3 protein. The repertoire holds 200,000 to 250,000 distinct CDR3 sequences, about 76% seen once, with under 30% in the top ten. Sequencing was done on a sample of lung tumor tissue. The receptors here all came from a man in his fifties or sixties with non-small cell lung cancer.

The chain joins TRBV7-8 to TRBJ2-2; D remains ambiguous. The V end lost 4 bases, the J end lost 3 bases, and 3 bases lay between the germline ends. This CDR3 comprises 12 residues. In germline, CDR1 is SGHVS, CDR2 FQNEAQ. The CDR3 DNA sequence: TGTGCCAGCAGCTCCGACACCGGGGAGCTGTTTTTT. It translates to CASSSDTGELFF.

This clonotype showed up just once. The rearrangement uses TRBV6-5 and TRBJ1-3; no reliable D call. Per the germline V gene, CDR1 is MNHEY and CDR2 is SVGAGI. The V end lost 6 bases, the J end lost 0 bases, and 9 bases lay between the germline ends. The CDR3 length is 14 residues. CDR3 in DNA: TGTGCCAGCAGCTTCAGACGCTCTGGAAACACCATATATTTT. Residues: CASSFRRSGNTIYF.

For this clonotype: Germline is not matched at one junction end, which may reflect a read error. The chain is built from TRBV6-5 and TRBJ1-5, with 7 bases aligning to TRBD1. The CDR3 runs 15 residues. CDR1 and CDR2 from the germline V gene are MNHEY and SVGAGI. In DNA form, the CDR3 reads TGTGCCAGCAGTCGGACAGGCGATAGCAATCGGCCCCAGCATTTT. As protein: CASSRTGDSNRPQHF.

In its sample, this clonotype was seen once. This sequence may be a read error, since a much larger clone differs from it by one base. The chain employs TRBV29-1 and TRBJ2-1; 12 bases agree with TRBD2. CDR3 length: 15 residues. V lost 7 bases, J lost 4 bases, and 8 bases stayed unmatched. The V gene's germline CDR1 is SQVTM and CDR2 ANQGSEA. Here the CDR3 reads CSDGGLAGPYNEQFF. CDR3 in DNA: TGCAGCGATGGGGGACTAGCGGGTCCTTACAATGAGCAGTTCTTC.

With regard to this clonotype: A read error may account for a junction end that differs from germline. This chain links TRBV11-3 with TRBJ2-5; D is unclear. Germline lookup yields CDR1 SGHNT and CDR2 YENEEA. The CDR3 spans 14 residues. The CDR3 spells CASSLSGSQETQYF. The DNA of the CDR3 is TGTGCCAGCAGCCTCTCGGGCAGCCAAGAGACACAGTACTTC.

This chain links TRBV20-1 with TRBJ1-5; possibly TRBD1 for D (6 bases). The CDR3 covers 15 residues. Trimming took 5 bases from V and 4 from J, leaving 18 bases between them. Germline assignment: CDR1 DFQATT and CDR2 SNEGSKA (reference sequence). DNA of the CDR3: TGCAGTGCTCGACAACAGGGACTTTCGAATCAGCCCCAGCATTTT. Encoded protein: CSARQQGLSNQPQHF.

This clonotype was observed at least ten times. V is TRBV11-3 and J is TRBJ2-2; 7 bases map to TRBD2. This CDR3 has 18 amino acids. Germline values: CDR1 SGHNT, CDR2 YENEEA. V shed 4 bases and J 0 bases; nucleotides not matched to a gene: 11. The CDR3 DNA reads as TGTGCCAGCAGCTCGTTGGTACTAGCGACAACGAACACCGGGGAGCTGTTTTTT. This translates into CASSSLVLATTNTGELFF.

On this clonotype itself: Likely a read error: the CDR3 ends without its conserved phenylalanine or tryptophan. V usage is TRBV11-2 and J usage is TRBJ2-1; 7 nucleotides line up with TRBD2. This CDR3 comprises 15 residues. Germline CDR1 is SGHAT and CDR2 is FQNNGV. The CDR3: CASGLGGGTYNEQFS. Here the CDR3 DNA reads TGTGCCAGCGGCTTAGGCGGGGGAACTTACAATGAGCAGTTCTCC.

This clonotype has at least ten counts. CDR3 sequence: CASSYRGQAKNIQYF. CDR3 DNA: TGTGCCAGCAGTTACAGGGGGCAGGCCAAAAACATTCAGTACTTC. The rearrangement joins TRBV6-5 to TRBJ2-4, with 7 positions matching TRBD1. V gave up 2 bases and J gave up 1 base; unmatched junction bases: 2. The CDR3 extends over 15 amino acids. Germline V gene sequence: CDR1 MNHEY, CDR2 SVGAGI.

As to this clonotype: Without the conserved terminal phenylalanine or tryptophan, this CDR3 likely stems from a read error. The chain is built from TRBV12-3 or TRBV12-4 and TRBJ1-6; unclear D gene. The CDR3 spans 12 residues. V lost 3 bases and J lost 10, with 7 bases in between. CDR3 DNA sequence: TGTGCCAGCAGTTTCCTTGGGTCACCCCTCCACATT. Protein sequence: CASSFLGSPLHI.

This CDR3 is CSALTIGSYPGELFF. The CDR3, as DNA: TGCAGCGCGTTGACTATCGGGAGTTACCCCGGGGAGCTGTTTTTT. The J gene is TRBJ2-2, the V gene TRBV29-1, with a possible D match to TRBD2 (6 bases). CDR1 SQVTM and CDR2 ANQGSEA come from the germline V gene. The V and J ends lost 7 bases and 6 bases respectively, with 21 bases between them. The CDR3 is made up of 15 amino acids.

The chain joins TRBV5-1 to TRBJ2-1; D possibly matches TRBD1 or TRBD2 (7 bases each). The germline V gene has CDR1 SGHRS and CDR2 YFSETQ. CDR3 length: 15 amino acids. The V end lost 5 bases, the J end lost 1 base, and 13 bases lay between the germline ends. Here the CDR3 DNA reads TGCGCCAGCAGGCCAGGGGGAGGGTCCTACAATGAGCAGTTCTTC. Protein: CASRPGGGSYNEQFF.

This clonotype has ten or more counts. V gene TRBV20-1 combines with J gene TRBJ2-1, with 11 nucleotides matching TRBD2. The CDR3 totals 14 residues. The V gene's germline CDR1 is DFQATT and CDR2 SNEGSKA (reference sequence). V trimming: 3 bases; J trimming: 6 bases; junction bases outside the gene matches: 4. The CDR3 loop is CSASGLAGGNEQFF. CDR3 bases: TGCAGTGCTAGCGGGCTAGCGGGGGGCAATGAGCAGTTCTTC.

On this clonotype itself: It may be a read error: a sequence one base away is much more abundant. Here the CDR3 DNA reads TGCAGTGCTATAGGACTAGCGGGAGGCAGTATCGGAGTTGAGCAGTTCTTC. Protein: CSAIGLAGGSIGVEQFF. The chain links TRBV20-1 to TRBJ2-1; 14 nucleotides align to TRBD2. V lost 4 bases, J lost 9 bases, and 14 bases stayed unmatched. Germline lookup yields CDR1 DFQATT and CDR2 SNEGSKA (reference sequence). The CDR3 is 17 residues long.

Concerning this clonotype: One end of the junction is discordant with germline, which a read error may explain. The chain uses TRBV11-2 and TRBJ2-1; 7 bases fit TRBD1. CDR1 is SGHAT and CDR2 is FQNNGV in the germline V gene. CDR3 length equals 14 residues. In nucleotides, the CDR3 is TGTGCCAGGAGCTTAGGGCTAGGGGGCAATGAACAGTTCTTC. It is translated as CARSLGLGGNEQFF.

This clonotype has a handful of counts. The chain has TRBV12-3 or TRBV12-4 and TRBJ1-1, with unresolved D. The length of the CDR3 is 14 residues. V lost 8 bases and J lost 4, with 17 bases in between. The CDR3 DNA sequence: TGTGCCAGCGGAGTCCCTTCAGCGGGCACTGAAGCTTTCTTT. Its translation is CASGVPSAGTEAFF.

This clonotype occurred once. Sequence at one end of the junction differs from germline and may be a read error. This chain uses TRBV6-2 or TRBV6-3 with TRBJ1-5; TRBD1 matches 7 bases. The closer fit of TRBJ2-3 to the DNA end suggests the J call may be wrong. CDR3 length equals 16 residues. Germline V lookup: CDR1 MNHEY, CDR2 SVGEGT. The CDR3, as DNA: TGTGCCCGCAGACTCCCCGGGACAGAAAAAGGACAGCCCCAGTATTTT. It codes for CARRLPGTEKGQPQYF.

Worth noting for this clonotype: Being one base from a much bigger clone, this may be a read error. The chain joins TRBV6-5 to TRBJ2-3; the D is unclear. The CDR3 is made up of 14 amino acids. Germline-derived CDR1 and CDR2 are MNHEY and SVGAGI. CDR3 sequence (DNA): TGTGCCATCAGTGTTGTGGGGAAGACAGATACGCAGTATTTT. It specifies CAISVVGKTDTQYF.

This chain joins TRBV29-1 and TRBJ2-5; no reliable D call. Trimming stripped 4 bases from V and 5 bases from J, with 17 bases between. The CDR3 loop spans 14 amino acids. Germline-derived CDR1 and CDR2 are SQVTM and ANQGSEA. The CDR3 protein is CSVGGKVVNETQYF. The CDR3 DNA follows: TGCAGCGTTGGTGGGAAGGTGGTAAATGAGACCCAGTACTTC.

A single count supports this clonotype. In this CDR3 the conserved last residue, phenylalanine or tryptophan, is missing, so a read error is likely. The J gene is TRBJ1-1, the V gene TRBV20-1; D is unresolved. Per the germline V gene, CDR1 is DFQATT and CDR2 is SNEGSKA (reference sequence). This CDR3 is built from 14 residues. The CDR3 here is CSAIAGRPNNEAFS. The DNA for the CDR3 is TGCAGTGCTATAGCGGGAAGACCGAACAATGAAGCTTTCTCT.

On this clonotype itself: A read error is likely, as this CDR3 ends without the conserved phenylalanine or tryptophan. The CDR3 sequence is CASHTHLSTDTQYY. The CDR3 DNA is TGTGCCAGCCATACTCACCTTTCCACAGATACGCAGTATTAT. The chain recombines TRBV6-2 or TRBV6-3 with TRBJ2-3; D uncertain. The CDR3 runs to 14 residues. Between the trimmed V and J ends, which lost 8 bases and 2 bases, there was a span of 14 bases. CDR1 is MNHEY, CDR2 SVGEGT, per germline.

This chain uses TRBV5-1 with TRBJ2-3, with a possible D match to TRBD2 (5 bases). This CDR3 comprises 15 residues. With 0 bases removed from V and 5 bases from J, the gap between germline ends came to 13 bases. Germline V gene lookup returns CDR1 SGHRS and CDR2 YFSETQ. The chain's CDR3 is CASSLEGRTQDTQYF. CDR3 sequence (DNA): TGCGCCAGCAGCTTGGAAGGTAGGACTCAAGATACGCAGTATTTT. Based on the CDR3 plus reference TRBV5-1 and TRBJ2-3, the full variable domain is KAGVTQTPRYLIKTRGQQVTLSCSPISGHRSVSWYQQTPGQGLQFLFEYFSETQRNKGNFPGRFSGRQFSNSRSEMNVSTLELGDSALYLCASSLEGRTQDTQYFGPGTRLTVL.

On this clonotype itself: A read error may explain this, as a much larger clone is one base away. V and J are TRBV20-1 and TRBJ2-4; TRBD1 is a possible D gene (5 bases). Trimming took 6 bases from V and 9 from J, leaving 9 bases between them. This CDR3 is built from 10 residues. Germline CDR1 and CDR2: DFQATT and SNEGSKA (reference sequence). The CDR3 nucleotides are TGCAGTGCCTATGACAGCATTCAGTACTTC. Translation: CSAYDSIQYF.

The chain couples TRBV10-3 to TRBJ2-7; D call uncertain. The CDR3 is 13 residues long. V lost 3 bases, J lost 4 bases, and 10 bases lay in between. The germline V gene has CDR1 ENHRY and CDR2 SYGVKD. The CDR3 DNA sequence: TGTGCCATCAGTGAACGAAGGGATTACGAGCAGTACTTC. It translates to CAISERRDYEQYF.

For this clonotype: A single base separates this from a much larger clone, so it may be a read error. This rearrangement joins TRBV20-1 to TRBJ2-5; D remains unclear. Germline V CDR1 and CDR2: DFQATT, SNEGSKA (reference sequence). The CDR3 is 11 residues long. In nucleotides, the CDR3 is TGCAATGCTACCCACCAAGAGACCCAGTACTTC. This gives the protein CNATHQETQYF.

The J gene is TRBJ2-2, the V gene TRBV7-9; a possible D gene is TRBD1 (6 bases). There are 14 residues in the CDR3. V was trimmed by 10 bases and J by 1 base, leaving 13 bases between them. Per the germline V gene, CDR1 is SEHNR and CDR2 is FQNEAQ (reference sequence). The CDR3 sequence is CANRKGQNTGELFF. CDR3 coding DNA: TGTGCCAACAGGAAGGGACAGAACACCGGGGAGCTGTTTTTT.

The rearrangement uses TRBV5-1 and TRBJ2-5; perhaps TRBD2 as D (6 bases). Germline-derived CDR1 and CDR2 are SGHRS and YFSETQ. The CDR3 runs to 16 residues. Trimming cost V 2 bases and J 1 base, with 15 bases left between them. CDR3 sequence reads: CASSFPGGGIQETQYF. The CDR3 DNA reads TGCGCCAGCAGCTTTCCCGGGGGAGGTATCCAAGAGACCCAGTACTTC.

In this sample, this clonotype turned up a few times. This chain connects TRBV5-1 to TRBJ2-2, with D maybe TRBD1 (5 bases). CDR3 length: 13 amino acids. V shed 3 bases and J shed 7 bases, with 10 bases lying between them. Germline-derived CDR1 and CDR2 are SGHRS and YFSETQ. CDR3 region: CASSSQGGGELFF. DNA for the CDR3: TGCGCCAGCAGCTCCCAGGGCGGCGGGGAGCTGTTTTTT.

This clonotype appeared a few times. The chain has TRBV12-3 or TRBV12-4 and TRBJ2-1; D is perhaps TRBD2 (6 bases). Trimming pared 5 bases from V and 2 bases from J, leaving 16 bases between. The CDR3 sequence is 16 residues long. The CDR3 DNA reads TGTGCCAGCAGTAACCCGAACGGGAGAACCTACAATGAGCAGTTCTTC. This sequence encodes CASSNPNGRTYNEQFF.

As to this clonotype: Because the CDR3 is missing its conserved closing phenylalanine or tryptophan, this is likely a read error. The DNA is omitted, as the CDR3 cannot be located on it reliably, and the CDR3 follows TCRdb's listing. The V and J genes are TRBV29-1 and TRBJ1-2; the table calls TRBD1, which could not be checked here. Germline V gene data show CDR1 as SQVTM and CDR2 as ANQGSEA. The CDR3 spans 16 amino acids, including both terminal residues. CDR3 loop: CSVDRGTGSFIYGYIL.

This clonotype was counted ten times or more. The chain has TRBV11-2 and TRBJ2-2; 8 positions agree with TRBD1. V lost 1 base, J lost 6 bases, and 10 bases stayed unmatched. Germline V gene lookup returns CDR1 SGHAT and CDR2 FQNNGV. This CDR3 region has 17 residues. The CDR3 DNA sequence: TGTGCCAGCAGCTTAGTTGGTCGGGCAGGGGGCCCCGGGGAGCTGTTTTTT. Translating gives CASSLVGRAGGPGELFF. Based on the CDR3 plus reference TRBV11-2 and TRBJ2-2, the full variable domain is EAGVAQSPRYKIIEKRQSVAFWCNPISGHATLYWYQQILGQGPKLLIQFQNNGVVDDSQLPKDRFSAERLKGVDSTLKIQPAKLEDSAVYLCASSLVGRAGGPGELFFGEGSRLTVL.

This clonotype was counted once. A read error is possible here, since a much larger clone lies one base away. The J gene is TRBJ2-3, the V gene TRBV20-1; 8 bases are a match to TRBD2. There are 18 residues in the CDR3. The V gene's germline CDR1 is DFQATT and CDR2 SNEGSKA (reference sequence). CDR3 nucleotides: TGCAGTGCTAGATCCCAGCGGGAGCACCGGGGGCACAAAGATATGCAGTATTTT. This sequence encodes CSARSQREHRGHKDMQYF.